This T cell receptor beta chain was documented in a study of blood T cells in healthy people across ages. General observations from the study: One million T cells yielded diversity estimates that were considered underestimates.

This clonotype showed up just once. Its antigen is as yet unknown. Germline loops: CDR1 MDHEN, CDR2 SYDVKM. With 7 bases clipped from V and 4 bases from J, the junction kept 2 bases outside the gene matches. The CDR3 runs 12 residues. Next came a second PCR, run for about 6 to 12 cycles, which used a sample-barcoded 5' primer along with a J-beta primer mix. TCRdb fed the 5' RACE reads into MiXCR, producing one record per CDR3 protein. The data contain about 290,000 distinct CDR3 sequences, 27% of them singletons. The source is a woman aged 70-85 years in good health. Input material: blood. The genes are TRBV28 and TRBJ1-1; 8 bases are shared with TRBD1. The CDR3 nucleotides read TGTGCCAGCAATACAGGGGGCACTGAAGCTTTCTTT. Its protein is CASNTGGTEAFF.